These 6 T cell receptor beta chains were sequenced from one sample in a study of cytomegalovirus exposure and HLA in healthy donors. Researchers ran the PCR with 60 Vbeta and 13 Jbeta primers. The repertoire was sequenced with immunoSEQ multiplex PCR; TCRdb's copy has only in-frame clones and lacks some. The table lists about 160,000 clones, approximately 78% of them singletons. Sequenced input: PBMCs. These receptors all stem from a male donor in good health and CMV-seronegative.

The rearrangement uses TRBV7-8 and TRBJ1-5; 7 bases line up with TRBD1. Germline V gene data show CDR1 as SGHVS and CDR2 as FQNEAQ. The ends lost 1 base at V and 7 bases at J; junction bases unmatched: 1. The CDR3 runs 13 residues. The CDR3 loop is CASSLEGAQPQHF. CDR3 bases: TGTGCCAGCAGCTTAGAGGGGGCGCAGCCCCAGCATTTT.

The gene calls are TRBV7-6 and TRBJ2-3, with D possibly TRBD1 on 6 matching bases. CDR3 length: 15 amino acids. With 1 base removed from V and 2 bases from J, the gap between germline ends came to 10 bases. Germline V lookup: CDR1 SGHVS, CDR2 FNYEAQ. The CDR3 is CASSLGNRDTDTQYF. The CDR3, as DNA: TGTGCCAGCAGCTTAGGAAACAGGGACACAGATACGCAGTATTTT.

This clone was recorded once. J is TRBJ2-2 and V is TRBV15; 11 nucleotides agree with TRBD2. With 0 bases clipped from V and 4 bases from J, the junction kept 7 bases outside the gene matches. The CDR3 length is 18 residues. CDR1 and CDR2 from the germline V gene are LNHNV and YYDKDF (reference sequence). CDR3 DNA: TGTGCCACCAGCAGAGATCGGACTAGCGGGCTTGGCACCGGGGAGCTGTTTTTT. Residues: CATSRDRTSGLGTGELFF.

CDR3 protein: CASSFGTGATDTQYF. CDR3 nucleotide sequence: TGTGCCAGCAGCTTTGGGACAGGGGCCACAGATACGCAGTATTTT. V is TRBV7-3 and J is TRBJ2-3; 10 nucleotides agree with TRBD1. The V gene end was trimmed by 3 bases and the J gene end by 2 bases; junction bases not matched to a gene: 2. Germline CDR1 is SGHTA and CDR2 is FQGTGA. There are 15 residues in the CDR3.

The genes are TRBV28 and TRBJ1-1; 8 bases match TRBD1. The J segment lost 10 bases and the V segment lost 5 bases, leaving 12 bases of the junction unmatched. CDR1 and CDR2 (germline): MDHEN, SYDVKM. The length of the CDR3 is 14 residues. The CDR3 bases are TGTGCCAGCAGTCTCGGACAGGGAAGGATGCGAGCTTTCTTT. Protein sequence: CASSLGQGRMRAFF.

The rearrangement uses TRBV18 and TRBJ2-7; D gene uncertain. Deletions cut 4 bases from V and 2 bases from J, with 6 bases between. The CDR3 runs to 12 residues. Germline V lookup: CDR1 KGHSH, CDR2 LQKENI. This chain's CDR3 is CASSLETYEQYF. CDR3 DNA sequence: TGTGCCAGCTCACTCGAGACCTACGAGCAGTACTTC.